Following are 26 T cell receptor beta chains from one sample sequenced in a study of blood T cell repertoires in COVID-19. Clones were sequenced by immunoSEQ multiplex PCR, and TCRdb holds only the in-frame ones, with some missing. The table lists a few hundred thousand clones, over 75% of them singletons. The sample was peripheral blood. These receptors all stem from a woman aged 45-65 years with active or convalescent COVID-19.

CDR3 DNA sequence: TGCGCCAGCAGCCAAGGCGACAGGGACCCTGAAGCTTTCTTT. This encodes CASSQGDRDPEAFF. The chain has TRBV4-1 and TRBJ1-1; 7 nucleotides match TRBD1. With V trimmed by 1 base and J by 6 bases, 5 bases remained unmatched. The CDR3 runs 14 residues. In germline, CDR1 is MGHRA, CDR2 YSYEKL.

A single count supports this clone. The chain joins TRBV3-1 (or the pseudogene TRBV3-2) to TRBJ1-1, with D perhaps TRBD1 (5 bases). CDR1 and CDR2 (germline): LGHDT, YNNKEL (reference sequence). The CDR3 loop spans 12 amino acids. V lost 0 bases and J lost 10, with 9 bases in between. The CDR3 nucleotides are TGTGCCAGCAGCCAAGATCGGGGGAGAGCTTTCTTT. This gives the protein CASSQDRGRAFF.

This chain uses TRBV2 with TRBJ1-6, with D perhaps TRBD1 (6 bases). The V end was cut by 2 bases, the J end by 7 bases, with 12 bases between. This CDR3 is 15 amino acids long. Germline V gene lookup returns CDR1 SNHLY and CDR2 FYNNEI. The CDR3 region has the DNA TGTGCCAGCAGTGAACGGGGCAGGGGAAATTCACCCCTCCACTTT. Residues: CASSERGRGNSPLHF.

The V call is TRBV9, the J call TRBJ2-1; D possibly corresponds to TRBD2 (5 bases). The CDR3 covers 14 residues. V shed 0 bases and J shed 7 bases, with 11 bases lying between them. Germline assignment: CDR1 SGDLS and CDR2 YYNGEE. The CDR3 DNA is TGTGCCAGCAGCGTAGCCGCGCGGGTGAATGAGCAGTTCTTC. Protein product: CASSVAARVNEQFF. Looking up the rest from reference TRBV9 and TRBJ2-1 gives the full variable domain: DSGVTQTPKHLITATGQRVTLRCSPRSGDLSVYWYQQSLDQGLQFLIQYYNGEERAKGNILERFSAQQFPDLHSELNLSSLELGDSALYFCASSVAARVNEQFFGPGTRLTVL.

This chain connects TRBV5-4 to TRBJ2-7, with 9 positions matching TRBD1. The germline CDR1 and CDR2 sequences are SGHNT and YYREEE (reference sequence). With 4 bases clipped from V and 3 bases from J, the junction kept 8 bases outside the gene matches. The CDR3 covers 15 residues. The CDR3 protein is CASSQNRDRDYEQYF. CDR3 DNA sequence: TGTGCCAGCAGCCAGAACCGGGACAGGGACTACGAGCAGTACTTC.

The chain combines TRBV7-2 with TRBJ1-1; D is possibly TRBD1 (6 bases). The CDR3 spans 13 residues. Trimming took 8 bases from V and 2 from J, leaving 12 bases between them. Looked up from germline, CDR1 is SGHTA and CDR2 is FQGNSA. The CDR3 nucleotides are TGTGCCAGCCAAACAGGGTCTAACACTGAAGCTTTCTTT. Amino acids: CASQTGSNTEAFF.

This clone showed up just a few times. J is TRBJ1-1 and V is TRBV6-6; weak D call: TRBD1 (5 bases). CDR3 size: 15 residues. Germline V lookup: CDR1 MNHNY, CDR2 SVGAGI (reference sequence). Trimming removed 6 bases from V and 0 bases from J, with 14 bases in between. DNA for the CDR3: TGTGCCAGCAGCAAGGACATCGACATGAACACTGAAGCTTTCTTT. This gives the protein CASSKDIDMNTEAFF.

The chain carries TRBV7-2 and TRBJ2-5, with TRBD2 matching 15 bases. Germline CDR1 SGHTA, CDR2 FQGNSA. The CDR3 consists of 18 residues. J lost 2 bases, V lost 4 bases, and 8 bases had no gene match. DNA of the CDR3: TGTGCCAGCAGCTCCGGACTAGCGGGGGGGGTGAGGCAAGAGACCCAGTACTTC. Its translation: CASSSGLAGGVRQETQYF. The variable domain in full, completed from reference TRBV7-2 and TRBJ2-5, reads GAGVSQSPSNKVTEKGKDVELRCDPISGHTALYWYRQSLGQGLEFLIYFQGNSAPDKSGLPSDRFSAERTGGSVSTLTIQRTQQEDSAVYLCASSSGLAGGVRQETQYFGPGTRLLVL.

This clone showed up just once. This chain uses TRBV10-3 with TRBJ1-1; perhaps TRBD1 as D (5 bases). V lost 4 bases and J lost 2, with 11 bases in between. Germline V gene sequence: CDR1 ENHRY, CDR2 SYGVKD. The CDR3 length is 14 residues. This CDR3 is CAISVGQYNTEAFF. In DNA, the CDR3 is TGTGCCATCAGTGTGGGGCAGTACAACACTGAAGCTTTCTTT.

The count of this clone is one. The CDR3 spells CASSPRLAGDSNEQFF. The DNA for the CDR3 is TGTGCCAGCTCGCCCAGACTAGCGGGGGACTCCAATGAGCAGTTCTTC. The rearrangement uses TRBV18 and TRBJ2-1; 12 bases align to TRBD2. The CDR3 loop spans 16 amino acids. The germline CDR1 and CDR2 sequences are KGHSH and LQKENI. V lost 6 bases, J lost 6 bases, and 9 bases stayed unmatched.

The chain joins TRBV6-5 to TRBJ2-6; 7 nucleotides agree with TRBD1. Germline CDR1 reads MNHEY; CDR2 reads SVGAGI. V trimming: 8 bases; J trimming: 0 bases; junction bases outside the gene matches: 4. The CDR3 contains 15 residues. CDR3 loop: CASGTESSGANVLTF. DNA for the CDR3: TGTGCCAGCGGGACAGAAAGCTCTGGGGCCAACGTCCTGACTTTC.

This clone was recorded a few times. This chain links TRBV2 with TRBJ1-3; possible D gene TRBD1, 5 bases. The CDR3 extends over 15 amino acids. With 1 base removed from V and 1 base from J, the gap between germline ends came to 8 bases. Germline V gives CDR1 SNHLY, CDR2 FYNNEI. CDR3 protein: CASSEDDRSGNTIYF. Written as DNA, the CDR3 is TGTGCCAGCAGTGAAGATGACAGATCTGGAAACACCATATATTTT.

J is TRBJ1-2 and V is TRBV6-4, with 7 nucleotides matching TRBD1. The length of the CDR3 is 11 residues. In germline, CDR1 is MRHNA, CDR2 SNTAGT. The J segment lost 8 bases and the V segment lost 8 bases, leaving 5 bases of the junction unmatched. The CDR3 reads CASVQGRGYTF. The CDR3 nucleotides are TGTGCCAGCGTACAGGGGAGAGGCTACACCTTC.

This rearrangement joins TRBV19 to TRBJ1-5; D not certain. The CDR3 runs to 16 residues. In germline, CDR1 is LNHDA, CDR2 SQIVND (reference sequence). V lost 3 bases to trimming and J lost 6 bases, with 18 bases between them. CDR3 coding DNA: TGTGCCAGTAGTATCGAACTCCAAGGAGGAAGTCAGCCCCAGCATTTT. Translation: CASSIELQGGSQPQHF.

This clone has only one observation. The chain links TRBV6-6 to TRBJ2-1; D is perhaps TRBD1 (6 bases). V gave up 4 bases and J gave up 7 bases, with 14 bases separating them. The CDR3 extends over 14 amino acids. The germline gives CDR1 MNHNY, CDR2 SVGAGI (reference sequence). CDR3 nucleotide sequence: TGTGCCAGCAGTTCCCCCGACAGGAATAATGAGCAGTTCTTC. The encoded protein is CASSSPDRNNEQFF.

V usage is TRBV15 and J usage is TRBJ2-7; 7 bases agree with TRBD2. The germline V gene encodes CDR1 LNHNV and CDR2 YYDKDF (reference sequence). With V trimmed by 1 base and J by 7 bases, 4 bases remained unmatched. CDR3 length equals 13 residues. The CDR3 sequence: CATSRGRGREQYF. The DNA of the CDR3 is TGTGCCACCAGCAGAGGGCGGGGGAGGGAGCAGTACTTC.

V and J are TRBV6-5 and TRBJ2-1, with 7 bases lining up with TRBD2. V shed 7 bases, J shed 6 bases, and the junction held 6 bases outside the gene matches. This CDR3 spans 13 amino acids. CDR1 MNHEY and CDR2 SVGAGI come from the germline V gene. The CDR3 here is CASKRGGSNEQFF. The DNA for the CDR3 is TGTGCCAGCAAAAGGGGCGGGAGCAATGAGCAGTTCTTC.

The chain uses TRBV7-2 and TRBJ2-1; D perhaps matches TRBD2 (7 bases). Trimming stripped 8 bases from V and 1 base from J, with 15 bases between. The germline CDR1 and CDR2 sequences are SGHTA and FQGNSA. The CDR3 loop spans 15 amino acids. CDR3 region: CASLRGGLSYNEQFF. The CDR3 coding sequence is TGTGCCAGCTTGCGCGGGGGCCTTTCCTACAATGAGCAGTTCTTC.

The chain has TRBV19 and TRBJ1-4; tentative D call: TRBD1 (5 bases). This CDR3 is built from 12 residues. Trimming pared 5 bases from V and 8 bases from J, leaving 9 bases between. Germline loops: CDR1 LNHDA, CDR2 SQIVND (reference sequence). CDR3 in DNA: TGTGCCAGTAGTCTTCGACAGGAAAAACTGTTTTTT. It encodes CASSLRQEKLFF.

A single count supports this clone. This chain uses TRBV10-3 with TRBJ2-2; D gene uncertain. CDR1 ENHRY and CDR2 SYGVKD come from the germline V gene. Trimming removed 2 bases at V and 4 bases at J, with 8 bases between. CDR3 length: 14 amino acids. The CDR3 nucleotides are TGTGCCATCAGTGAGACGGCGGTCACCGGGGAGCTGTTTTTT. The encoded protein is CAISETAVTGELFF.

The chain links TRBV7-9 to TRBJ1-2; 7 nucleotides align to TRBD1. Per the germline V gene, CDR1 is SEHNR and CDR2 is FQNEAQ (reference sequence). The CDR3 runs to 14 residues. V trimming: 5 bases; J trimming: 4 bases; junction bases outside the gene matches: 7. CDR3 region: CASSERTGSYGYTF. In DNA form, the CDR3 reads TGTGCCAGCAGCGAACGGACAGGTAGCTATGGCTACACCTTC.

The rearrangement joins TRBV6-2 or TRBV6-3 to TRBJ2-6; 9 nucleotides align to TRBD1. The junction had 12 bases not matched to a gene; V was cut back by 6 bases and J by 0 bases. This CDR3 is built from 19 residues. CDR1 MNHEY and CDR2 SVGEGT come from the germline V gene. CDR3 region: CASRPTGTGIRSGANVLTF. CDR3 DNA sequence: TGTGCCAGCAGGCCTACCGGGACAGGGATCCGCTCTGGGGCCAACGTCCTGACTTTC.

This clone was counted between two and nine times. V is TRBV19 and J is TRBJ1-2; possibly TRBD1 for D (5 bases). V was clipped by 6 bases and J by 4 bases, with 12 bases between them. The germline CDR1 and CDR2 sequences are LNHDA and SQIVND (reference sequence). The CDR3 covers 13 residues. CDR3 in amino acids: CASSLTESYGYTF. In DNA, the CDR3 is TGTGCCAGTAGCCTGACAGAGAGCTATGGCTACACCTTC.

This chain connects TRBV19 to TRBJ1-5; D gene uncertain. Germline values: CDR1 LNHDA, CDR2 SQIVND (reference sequence). Trimming removed 8 bases from V and 0 bases from J, with 20 bases in between. This CDR3 spans 17 amino acids. As DNA, the CDR3 is TGTGCCAGTTCAGTCCGGGGAACTAGATTTAGCAATCAGCCCCAGCATTTT. It specifies CASSVRGTRFSNQPQHF.

This chain joins TRBV4-2 and TRBJ2-7; TRBD2 aligns across 8 bases. The CDR3 has 15 residues. After removal of 4 bases from V and 5 bases from J, the junction contained 10 bases not matched to a gene. Germline CDR1 and CDR2: LGHNA and YNFKEQ. The CDR3 DNA sequence: TGTGCCAGCAGCCGAGGGGAGAGCGGGAGCGACGAGCAGTACTTC. Protein product: CASSRGESGSDEQYF.

The chain couples TRBV28 to TRBJ2-6; D perhaps matches TRBD2 (5 bases). V was trimmed by 4 bases and J by 1 base, leaving 8 bases between them. Germline V CDR1 and CDR2: MDHEN, SYDVKM. The CDR3 sequence is 15 residues long. CDR3 DNA: TGTGCCAGCAGTTCGGGGTATTCTGGGGCCAACGTCCTGACTTTC. Its protein product is CASSSGYSGANVLTF. The variable domain in full, completed from reference TRBV28 and TRBJ2-6, reads DVKVTQSSRYLVKRTGEKVFLECVQDMDHENMFWYRQDPGLGLRLIYFSYDVKMKEKGDIPEGYSVSREKKERFSLILESASTNQTSMYLCASSSGYSGANVLTFGAGSRLTVL.